One and the same sample provided the 10 T cell receptor beta chains below, sequenced in a study of T cell repertoires in cytomegalovirus infection. TCRdb redid the calling of the reads with MiXCR, one entry per CDR3 protein. The repertoire holds some 100,000 distinct CDR3 sequences, more than 20% seen once, with about 39% in the top ten. The material sequenced was CD8+ T cells from PBMCs. All receptors derive from a human donor in good health (CMV status not recorded). Some clones in this sample may be carry-over from other donors' samples.

In its sample, this clonotype was seen a few times. The V and J genes are TRBV6-8 and TRBJ2-3, with 7 bases lining up with TRBD2. The germline V gene encodes CDR1 MNHGY and CDR2 SAAAGT. V was clipped by 2 bases and J by 7 bases; unmatched bases: 3. This CDR3 has 13 amino acids. The chain's CDR3 is CASSYGLENTQYF. The CDR3 DNA sequence: TGTGCCAGCAGTTACGGACTAGAGAATACGCAGTATTTT.

Ten or more counts support this clonotype. The chain employs TRBV6-5 and TRBJ1-1; D unclear. In germline, CDR1 is MNHEY, CDR2 SVGAGI. Trimming shortened V by 4 bases and J by 7 bases, and 13 bases separated the two germline ends. CDR3 length: 13 amino acids. In nucleotides, the CDR3 is TGTGCCAGCAGTTTGGGAGGTTTGAGTGAAGCTTTCTTT. Its translation: CASSLGGLSEAFF.

In its sample, this clonotype was seen once. The chain uses TRBV29-1 and TRBJ2-3; the D call may be TRBD1 or TRBD2 (5 bases each). The length of the CDR3 is 15 residues. Deletions cut 8 bases from V and 2 bases from J, with 20 bases between. Germline loops: CDR1 SQVTM, CDR2 ANQGSEA. CDR3 sequence reads: CSSREVRGTTDTQYF. The DNA for the CDR3 is TGCAGCTCGAGAGAGGTACGTGGGACCACAGATACGCAGTATTTT.

This chain joins TRBV28 and TRBJ2-7; D possibly corresponds to TRBD1 (5 bases). The CDR3 consists of 13 residues. V was trimmed by 5 bases and J by 3 bases, leaving 11 bases between them. Germline V gene lookup returns CDR1 MDHEN and CDR2 SYDVKM. The CDR3 loop reads CASSRPQGYEQYF. For the CDR3, the DNA is TGTGCCAGCAGTCGCCCCCAGGGCTACGAGCAGTACTTC.

The J gene is TRBJ2-2, the V gene TRBV5-6; no clear D gene. Germline assignment: CDR1 SGHDT and CDR2 YYEEEE. V lost 4 bases and J 5 bases, leaving 9 bases between the germline ends. The CDR3 covers 13 residues. The CDR3 sequence: CASSNRRTGELFF. For the CDR3, the DNA is TGTGCCAGCAGCAACAGACGTACCGGGGAGCTGTTTTTT.

This clonotype was counted a few times. This sequence joins TRBV6-6 and TRBJ2-3; D not certain. This CDR3 region has 13 residues. Per germline, CDR1 MNHNY and CDR2 SVGAGI (reference sequence). Trimming stripped 8 bases from V and 0 bases from J, with 9 bases between. The CDR3 bases are TGTGCCAGCCGGCGAGCTAGCACAGATACGCAGTATTTT. As protein: CASRRASTDTQYF.

The table lists this clonotype with many counts. The V gene is TRBV5-4, the J gene TRBJ2-2; D is possibly TRBD2 (5 bases). This CDR3 spans 16 amino acids. V was trimmed by 1 base and J by 1 base, leaving 11 bases between them. CDR1 is SGHNT and CDR2 is YYREEE in the germline V gene (reference sequence). CDR3 residues: CASSLSRVRNTGELFF. CDR3 sequence (DNA): TGTGCCAGCAGCTTGTCGAGGGTGAGGAACACCGGGGAGCTGTTTTTT.

The chain recombines TRBV19 with TRBJ2-7; 7 nucleotides agree with TRBD1. The CDR3 extends over 13 amino acids. V gave up 4 bases and J gave up 4 bases; unmatched junction bases: 4. Germline CDR1 reads LNHDA; CDR2 reads SQIVND (reference sequence). DNA for the CDR3: TGTGCCAGTAGTACGGGACAGAGTTACGAGCAGTACTTC. The encoded protein is CASSTGQSYEQYF. Drawing the rest from reference TRBV19 and TRBJ2-7, the complete variable domain is DGGITQSPKYLFRKEGQNVTLSCEQNLNHDAMYWYRQDPGQGLRLIYYSQIVNDFQKGDIAEGYSVSREKKESFPLTVTSAQKNPTAFYLCASSTGQSYEQYFGPGTRLTVT.

This clonotype was observed many times. The chain joins TRBV28 to TRBJ2-2; D is uncertain. Trimming shortened V by 2 bases and J by 5 bases, and 9 bases separated the two germline ends. Looked up from germline, CDR1 is MDHEN and CDR2 is SYDVKM. CDR3 length equals 14 residues. The CDR3 region is CASSLIPATGELFF. As DNA, the CDR3 is TGTGCCAGCAGTTTAATCCCGGCGACCGGGGAGCTGTTTTTT.

The chain combines TRBV12-3 or TRBV12-4 with TRBJ1-6, with a weak D call TRBD1 (6 bases). The CDR3 contains 14 residues. Trimming removed 3 bases from V and 7 bases from J, with 10 bases in between. The CDR3 DNA is TGTGCCAGCAGTTTTGGCAGGGGAAATTCACCCCTCCACTTT. This codes for CASSFGRGNSPLHF.